This paragraph covers one T cell receptor (beta chain) sequence. This entry comes from a study of T cell changes during pregnancy in multiple sclerosis. CDR3 size: 11 residues. Deletions cut 6 bases from V and 4 bases from J, with 9 bases between. CDR1 is SQVTM and CDR2 is ANQGSEA in the germline V gene. Using immunoSEQ multiplex PCR, the repertoire was profiled, and TCRdb retains in-frame clones only, with some absent. The sample includes about 77,000 clones, around 89% of them seen just once. This material consisted of peripheral blood, taken before pregnancy. The chain is built from TRBV29-1 and TRBJ1-1, with D perhaps matching TRBD1 (5 bases). The receptor was isolated from a female donor with multiple sclerosis, enrolled in a pregnancy study. CDR3 sequence reads: CSVGGITEAFF. In nucleotides, the CDR3 is TGCAGCGTGGGGGGGATCACTGAAGCTTTCTTT.